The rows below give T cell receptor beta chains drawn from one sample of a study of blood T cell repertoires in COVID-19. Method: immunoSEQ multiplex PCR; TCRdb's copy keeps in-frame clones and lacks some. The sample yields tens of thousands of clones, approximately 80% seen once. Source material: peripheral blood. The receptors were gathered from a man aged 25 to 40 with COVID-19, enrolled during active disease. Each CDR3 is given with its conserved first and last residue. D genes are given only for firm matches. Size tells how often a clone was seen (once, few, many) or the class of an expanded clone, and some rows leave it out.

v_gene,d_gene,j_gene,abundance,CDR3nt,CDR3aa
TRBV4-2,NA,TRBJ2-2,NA,TGTGCCAGCAGCCAAGGTCTAAGAGCGAACACCGGGGAGCTGTTTTTT,CASSQGLRANTGELFF
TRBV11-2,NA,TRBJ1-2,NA,TGTGCCAGCAGCTTAGTGGCAGGGGTAGGCTACACCTTC,CASSLVAGVGYTF
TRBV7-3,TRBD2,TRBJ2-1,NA,TGTGCCAGCAGCCTACTAGCGGGAGCAGGGGGTGAGCAGTTCTTC,CASSLLAGAGGEQFF
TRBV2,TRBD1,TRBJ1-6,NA,TGTGCCAGCAACCCGGGACAGGGTTATTCACCCCTCCACTTT,CASNPGQGYSPLHF
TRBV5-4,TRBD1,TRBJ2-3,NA,TGTGCCAGCAGCCTACAGGGGAAGAGGACAGATACGCAGTATTTT,CASSLQGKRTDTQYF
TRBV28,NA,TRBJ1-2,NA,TGTGCCAGCACCCTGGAGAGACTCGACGGCTACACCTTC,CASTLERLDGYTF
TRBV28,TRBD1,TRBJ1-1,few,TGTGCCAGCAGTTTTGACAGGGACCACACTGAAGCTTTCTTT,CASSFDRDHTEAFF
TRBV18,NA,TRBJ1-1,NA,TGTGCCAGCAACGGACAGATGAACACTGAAGCTTTCTTT,CASNGQMNTEAFF
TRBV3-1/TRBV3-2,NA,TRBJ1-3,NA,TGTGCCAGCAGCTCAGGGGCCTCTGGAAACACCATATATTTT,CASSSGASGNTIYF
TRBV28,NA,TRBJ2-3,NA,TGTGCCAGCAGTTCCCGGGGGCGGGAGTCTCGAGATACGCAGTATTTT,CASSSRGRESRDTQYF
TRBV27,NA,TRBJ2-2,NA,TGTGCCAGCAGGCCCATATCTACTAACACCGGGGAGCTGTTTTTT,CASRPISTNTGELFF
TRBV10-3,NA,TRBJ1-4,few,TGTGCCATCAGTGAGTGGGGGGGAGGGCGTGCAACTAATGAAAAACTGTTTTTT,CAISEWGGGRATNEKLFF
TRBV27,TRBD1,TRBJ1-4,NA,TGTGCCAGCAGTTTTTTTTGGACAGGAGATAATGAAAAACTGTTTTTT,CASSFFWTGDNEKLFF
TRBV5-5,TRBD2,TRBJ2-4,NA,TGTGCCAGCAGCTTGGGGGCCGGGCTAGCGGGAGAAGGGGTCATTCAGTACTTC,CASSLGAGLAGEGVIQYF
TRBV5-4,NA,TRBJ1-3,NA,TGTGCCAGCAGCTCCGACAGTCTTGGAAACACCATATATTTT,CASSSDSLGNTIYF
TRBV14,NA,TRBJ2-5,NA,TGTGCCAGCAGCCAACCCGGTTTGCAAGAGACCCAGTACTTC,CASSQPGLQETQYF
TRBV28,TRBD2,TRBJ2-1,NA,TGTGCCAGCAATCGAGGCGGGCGGGAGGGCCCTTCCAATGAGCAGTTCTTC,CASNRGGREGPSNEQFF
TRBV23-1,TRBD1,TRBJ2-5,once,TGCGCCAGCAGGGACGCTGGACAGGTTCAAGAGACCCAGTACTTC,CASRDAGQVQETQYF
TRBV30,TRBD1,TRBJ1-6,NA,TGTGCCTGGAGCGGACAGGGTAATTCACCCCTCCACTTT,CAWSGQGNSPLHF
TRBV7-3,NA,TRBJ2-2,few,TGTGCCAGCAGGCCGGGACAGAACACCGGGGAGCTGTTTTTT,CASRPGQNTGELFF
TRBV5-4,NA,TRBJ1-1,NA,TGTGCCAGCAGTCGACCGGGAGCAATGAACACTGAAGCTTTCTTT,CASSRPGAMNTEAFF
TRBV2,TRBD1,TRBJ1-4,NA,TGTGCCAGCACTTCGACGGGACAGGGAGGGGAAAAACTGTTTTTT,CASTSTGQGGEKLFF
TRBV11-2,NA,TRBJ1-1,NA,TGTGCCAGCAGCCCCCAGTCGAGGACTGAAGCTTTCTTT,CASSPQSRTEAFF
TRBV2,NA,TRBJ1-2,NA,TGTGCCAGCAGTGAAGAGGTTTATGGCGGAGCTAACTATGGCTACACCTTC,CASSEEVYGGANYGYTF
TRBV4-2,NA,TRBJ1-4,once,TGTGCCAGCAGCCAAGATTTAACGGCTAATGAAAAACTGTTTTTT,CASSQDLTANEKLFF
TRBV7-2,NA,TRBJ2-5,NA,TGTGCCAGCAGCCTGGCGGGAGAGACCCAGTACTTC,CASSLAGETQYF
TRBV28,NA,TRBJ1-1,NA,TGTGCCAGCAACCCGACAGTGAACACTGAAGCTTTCTTT,CASNPTVNTEAFF
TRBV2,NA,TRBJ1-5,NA,TGTGCCAGCAGTGAAACAGGATATAGCAATCAGCCCCAGCATTTT,CASSETGYSNQPQHF
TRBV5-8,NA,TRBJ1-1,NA,TGTGCCAGCAGCGTGCCCACGGGATGGCACACTGAAGCTTTCTTT,CASSVPTGWHTEAFF
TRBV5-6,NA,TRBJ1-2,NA,TGTGCCAGCAGCTTGGCAGGGAATAACTATGGCTACACCTTC,CASSLAGNNYGYTF
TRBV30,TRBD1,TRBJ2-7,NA,TGTGCCTGGGCTACAGGGGGCGGGTACGAGCAGTACTTC,CAWATGGGYEQYF
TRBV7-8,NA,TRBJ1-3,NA,TGTGCCAGCAGCTCGCGGGACGGATACTCTGGAAACACCATATATTTT,CASSSRDGYSGNTIYF
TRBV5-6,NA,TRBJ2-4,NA,TGTGCCAGCAGCTTGGCGGACAGAGCCAAAAACATTCAGTACTTC,CASSLADRAKNIQYF
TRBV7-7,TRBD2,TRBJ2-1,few,TGTGCTAGCAGCCCAGGCGTCGGTCGAGCGGGGGTAAATGAGCAGTTCTTC,CASSPGVGRAGVNEQFF
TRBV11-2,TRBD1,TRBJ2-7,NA,TGTGCCAGCAGCTTTCGACCGGGACAGGGAACTGAGCAGTACTTC,CASSFRPGQGTEQYF
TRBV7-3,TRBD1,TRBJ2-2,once,TGTGCCAGCAGTTATACCGGGACAGGACGTGAGGAGCTGTTTTTT,CASSYTGTGREELFF
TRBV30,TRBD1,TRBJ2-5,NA,TGTGCCTGGGAGACAGGGGTGGAGGGGACCCAGTACTTC,CAWETGVEGTQYF
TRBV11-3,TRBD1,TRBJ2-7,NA,TGTGCCAGCAGCTTCACGGGACAGGGACCCTACGAGCAGTACTTC,CASSFTGQGPYEQYF
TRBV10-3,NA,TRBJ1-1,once,TGTGCCATCAGCCGCGGGGGGGAGACTGAAGCTTTCTTT,CAISRGGETEAFF
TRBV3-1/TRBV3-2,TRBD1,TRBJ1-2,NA,TGTGCCAGCAGCCAGAGGGACAGGAATATCGCTGGCTACACCTTC,CASSQRDRNIAGYTF
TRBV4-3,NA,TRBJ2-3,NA,TGCGCCAGCAGCCAAGGGCTAGCGAGGTACACAGATACGCAGTATTTT,CASSQGLARYTDTQYF
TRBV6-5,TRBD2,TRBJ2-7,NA,TGTGCCAGCAGCGCTGGGACTAGCGGGCTCTACGAGCAGTACTTC,CASSAGTSGLYEQYF
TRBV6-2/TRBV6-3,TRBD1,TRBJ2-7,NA,TGTGCCAGCAGTAAAGGGACAGGGAGCTCCTACGAGCAGTACTTC,CASSKGTGSSYEQYF
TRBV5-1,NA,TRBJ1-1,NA,TGCGCCAGCAGCTTGGCCGCGGGGGGCACTGAAGCTTTCTTT,CASSLAAGGTEAFF
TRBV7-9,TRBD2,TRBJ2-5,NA,TGTGCCAGCAGCCGGGCGAGCGGGAGAGTATATATCGAGACCCAGTACTTC,CASSRASGRVYIETQYF
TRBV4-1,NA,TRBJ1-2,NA,TGCGCCAGCAGCCAGGATCTCGTGGGGGCCTATGGCTACACCTTC,CASSQDLVGAYGYTF
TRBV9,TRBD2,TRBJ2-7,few,TGTGCCAGCAGCCCTCGTGGTAGCGGGAGGAAAGGCCACGAGCAGTACTTC,CASSPRGSGRKGHEQYF
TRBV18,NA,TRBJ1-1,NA,TGTGCCAGCTCACCCCCAGGGGATCGAACTGAAGCTTTCTTT,CASSPPGDRTEAFF
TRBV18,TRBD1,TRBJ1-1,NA,TGTGCCAGCTCACGGGGACAGGGGGGTAACACTGAAGCTTTCTTT,CASSRGQGGNTEAFF
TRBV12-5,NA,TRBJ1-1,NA,TGTGCTAGTGGTTTGGGAGGCACTGAAGCTTTCTTT,CASGLGGTEAFF
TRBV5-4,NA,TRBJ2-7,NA,TGTGCCAGCAGCTTAGGGGGAGGGTCCTACGAGCAGTACTTC,CASSLGGGSYEQYF
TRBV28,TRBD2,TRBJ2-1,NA,TGTGCCAGCAGGCCCCGACTAGCGGGCCGTGAGCAGTTCTTC,CASRPRLAGREQFF
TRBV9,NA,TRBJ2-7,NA,TGTGCCAGCAGCGGACAAGCAACTCACTACGAGCAGTACTTC,CASSGQATHYEQYF
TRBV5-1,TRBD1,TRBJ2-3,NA,TGCGCCAGCAGCCCAGGACAGGATACAGATACGCAGTATTTT,CASSPGQDTDTQYF
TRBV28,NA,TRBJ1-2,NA,TGTGCCAGCAGTCCATCTAACTATGGCTACACCTTC,CASSPSNYGYTF
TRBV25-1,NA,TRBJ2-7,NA,TGTGCCAGCAGCGAGGGTAACGGTCCCTACGAGCAGTACTTC,CASSEGNGPYEQYF
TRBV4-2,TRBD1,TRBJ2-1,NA,TGTGCCAGCAGCCAACTGGACAGGGGCGAAGACAATGAGCAGTTCTTC,CASSQLDRGEDNEQFF
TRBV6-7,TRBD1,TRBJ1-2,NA,TGTGCCAGCAGTGGATCCGGGACAGGGATCTATGGCTACACCTTC,CASSGSGTGIYGYTF
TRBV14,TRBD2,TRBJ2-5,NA,TGTGCCAGCAGCCGGCGACTAGCGGGCCAAGAGACCCAGTACTTC,CASSRRLAGQETQYF